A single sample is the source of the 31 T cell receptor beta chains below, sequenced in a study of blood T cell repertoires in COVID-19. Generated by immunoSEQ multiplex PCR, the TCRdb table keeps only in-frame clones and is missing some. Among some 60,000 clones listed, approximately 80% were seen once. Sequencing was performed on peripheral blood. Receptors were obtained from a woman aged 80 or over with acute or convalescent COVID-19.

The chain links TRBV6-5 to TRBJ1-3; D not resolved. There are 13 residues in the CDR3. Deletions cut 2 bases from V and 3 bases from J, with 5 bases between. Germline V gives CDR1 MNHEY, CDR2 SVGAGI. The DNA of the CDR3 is TGTGCCAGCAGTTACGTCCGTGGAAACACCATATATTTT. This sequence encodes CASSYVRGNTIYF.

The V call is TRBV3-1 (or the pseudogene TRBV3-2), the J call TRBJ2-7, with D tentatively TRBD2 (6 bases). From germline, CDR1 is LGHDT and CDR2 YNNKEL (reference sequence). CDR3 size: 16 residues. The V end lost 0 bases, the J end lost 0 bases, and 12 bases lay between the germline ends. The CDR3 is CASSQDGRRGSYEQYF. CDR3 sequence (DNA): TGTGCCAGCAGCCAAGATGGGCGGCGGGGCTCCTACGAGCAGTACTTC.

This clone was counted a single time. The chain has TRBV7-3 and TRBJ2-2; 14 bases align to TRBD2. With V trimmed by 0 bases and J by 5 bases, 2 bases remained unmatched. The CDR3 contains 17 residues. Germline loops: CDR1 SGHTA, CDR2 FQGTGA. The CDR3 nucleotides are TGTGCCAGCAGCTTAACGGGGACTAGCGGGAGAACCGGGGAGCTGTTTTTT. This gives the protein CASSLTGTSGRTGELFF.

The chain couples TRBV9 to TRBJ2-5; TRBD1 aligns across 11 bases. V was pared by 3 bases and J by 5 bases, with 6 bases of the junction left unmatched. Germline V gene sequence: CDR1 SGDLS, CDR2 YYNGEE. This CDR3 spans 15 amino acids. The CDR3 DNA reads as TGTGCCAGCAGCGCCCGGACAGGGGGCTCGGAGACCCAGTACTTC. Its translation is CASSARTGGSETQYF.

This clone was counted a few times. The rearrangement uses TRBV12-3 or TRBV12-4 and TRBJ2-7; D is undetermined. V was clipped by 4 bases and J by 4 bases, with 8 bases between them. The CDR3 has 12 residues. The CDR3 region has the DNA TGTGCCAGCAGTTCCGACGGGTACGAGCAGTACTTC. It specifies CASSSDGYEQYF.

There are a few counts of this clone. CDR3 DNA sequence: TGTGCCAGCAGCTTAGTAGGACAGACCGGGGAGCTGTTTTTT. It is translated as CASSLVGQTGELFF. The rearrangement uses TRBV7-2 and TRBJ2-2; TRBD1 is a possible D gene (6 bases). V was clipped by 1 base and J by 5 bases, with 8 bases between them. The CDR3 contains 14 residues. Germline values: CDR1 SGHTA, CDR2 FQGNSA.

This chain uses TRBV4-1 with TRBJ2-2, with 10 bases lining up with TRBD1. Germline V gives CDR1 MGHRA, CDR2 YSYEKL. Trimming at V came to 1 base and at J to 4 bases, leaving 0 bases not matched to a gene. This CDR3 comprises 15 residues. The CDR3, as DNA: TGCGCCAGCAGCCAAGGGACAGGGGGCACCGGGGAGCTGTTTTTT. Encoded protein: CASSQGTGGTGELFF.

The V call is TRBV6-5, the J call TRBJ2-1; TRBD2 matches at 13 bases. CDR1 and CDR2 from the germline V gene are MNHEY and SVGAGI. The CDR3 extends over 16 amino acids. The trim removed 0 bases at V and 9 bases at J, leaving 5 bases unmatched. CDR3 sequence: CASSYSGLAGSFEQFF. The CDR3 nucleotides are TGTGCCAGCAGTTACTCGGGACTAGCGGGGAGCTTTGAGCAGTTCTTC.

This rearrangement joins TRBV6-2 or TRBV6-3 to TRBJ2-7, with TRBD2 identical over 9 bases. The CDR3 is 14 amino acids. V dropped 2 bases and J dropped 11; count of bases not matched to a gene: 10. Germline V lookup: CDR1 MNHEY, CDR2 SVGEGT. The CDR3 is CASSYEGSGRGKYF. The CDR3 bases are TGTGCCAGCAGTTACGAGGGTAGCGGGAGAGGAAAGTACTTC.

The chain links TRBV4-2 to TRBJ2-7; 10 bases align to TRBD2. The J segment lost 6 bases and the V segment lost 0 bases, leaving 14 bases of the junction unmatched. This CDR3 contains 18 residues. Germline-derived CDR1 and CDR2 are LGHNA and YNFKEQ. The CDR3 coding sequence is TGTGCCAGCAGCCAAGATGGGGCTAGCGGGAGTAAATTTGGCGAGCAGTACTTC. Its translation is CASSQDGASGSKFGEQYF.

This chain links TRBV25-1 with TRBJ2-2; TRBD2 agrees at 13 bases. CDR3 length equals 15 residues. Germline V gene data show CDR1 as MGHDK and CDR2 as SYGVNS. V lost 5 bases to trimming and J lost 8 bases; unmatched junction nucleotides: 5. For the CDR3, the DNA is TGTGCCAGCAGTCCTGGACTAGCGGGAGTAGGGGAGCTGTTTTTT. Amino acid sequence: CASSPGLAGVGELFF. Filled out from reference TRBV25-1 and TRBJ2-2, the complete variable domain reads EADIYQTPRYLVIGTGKKITLECSQTMGHDKMYWYQQDPGMELHLIHYSYGVNSTEKGDLSSESTVSRIRTEHFPLTLESARPSHTSQYLCASSPGLAGVGELFFGEGSRLTVL.

The CDR3 here is CASRTQGRNQPQHF. The CDR3 coding sequence is TGTGCCAGCAGGACACAGGGGCGCAATCAGCCCCAGCATTTT. This sequence joins TRBV6-5 and TRBJ1-5, with 7 bases lining up with TRBD1. The CDR3 has 14 residues. The V gene's germline CDR1 is MNHEY and CDR2 SVGAGI. Germline trimming cut 6 bases from V and 2 bases from J; bases unmatched to any gene: 4.

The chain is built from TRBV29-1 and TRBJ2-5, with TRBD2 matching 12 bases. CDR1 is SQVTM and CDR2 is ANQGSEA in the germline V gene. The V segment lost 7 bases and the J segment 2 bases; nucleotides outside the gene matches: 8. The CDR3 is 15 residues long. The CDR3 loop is CSAAGTSGLQETQYF. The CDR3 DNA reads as TGCAGCGCCGCCGGGACTAGCGGGTTACAAGAGACCCAGTACTTC. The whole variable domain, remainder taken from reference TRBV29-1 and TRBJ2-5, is SAVISQKPSRDICQRGTSLTIQCQVDSQVTMMFWYRQQPGQSLTLIATANQGSEATYESGFVIDKFPISRPNLTFSTLTVSNMSPEDSSIYLCSAAGTSGLQETQYFGPGTRLLVL.

As DNA, the CDR3 is TGCGCCAGCAGCTTGAGTCCAGGAACGAGCTCTGGAAACACCATATATTTT. Protein sequence: CASSLSPGTSSGNTIYF. The genes are TRBV5-1 and TRBJ1-3; D is unclear. The CDR3 has 17 residues. Trimming stripped 1 base from V and 0 bases from J, with 14 bases between. CDR1 SGHRS and CDR2 YFSETQ come from the germline V gene.

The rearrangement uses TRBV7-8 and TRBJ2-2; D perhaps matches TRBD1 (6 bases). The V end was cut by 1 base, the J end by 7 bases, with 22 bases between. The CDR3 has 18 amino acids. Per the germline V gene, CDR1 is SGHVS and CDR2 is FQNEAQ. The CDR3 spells CASSLGRIGGEGIGELFF. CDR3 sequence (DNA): TGTGCCAGCAGCTTAGGGAGAATAGGGGGAGAGGGTATCGGGGAGCTGTTTTTT.

The CDR3 sequence is CATSARDTQYF. CDR3 coding DNA: TGTGCCACCAGCGCTCGGGATACGCAGTATTTT. The gene calls are TRBV15 and TRBJ2-3; D not certain. The CDR3 has 11 residues. Germline CDR1 LNHNV, CDR2 YYDKDF (reference sequence). Trimming shortened V by 5 bases and J by 6 bases, and 6 bases separated the two germline ends.

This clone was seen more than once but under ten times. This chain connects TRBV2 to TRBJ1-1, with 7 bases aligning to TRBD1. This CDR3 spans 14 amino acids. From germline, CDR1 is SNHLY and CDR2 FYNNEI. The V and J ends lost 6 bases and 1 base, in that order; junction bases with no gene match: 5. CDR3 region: CASSPQGENTEAFF. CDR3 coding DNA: TGTGCCAGCAGCCCCCAGGGGGAGAACACTGAAGCTTTCTTT.

CDR3 residues: CASSVGPGRSYNEQFF. In DNA form, the CDR3 reads TGTGCCAGCAGCGTAGGGCCAGGGCGATCGTACAATGAGCAGTTCTTC. The chain joins TRBV9 to TRBJ2-1, with TRBD1 as a possible D gene (5 bases). Germline lookup yields CDR1 SGDLS and CDR2 YYNGEE. V lost 0 bases and J lost 4, with 14 bases in between. The CDR3 runs to 16 residues.

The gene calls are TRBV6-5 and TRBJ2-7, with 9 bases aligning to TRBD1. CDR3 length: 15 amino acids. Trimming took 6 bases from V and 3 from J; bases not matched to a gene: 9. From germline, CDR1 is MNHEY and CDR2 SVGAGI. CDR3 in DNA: TGTGCCAGCAGACCCCCTAGACAGGGGGGCTACGAGCAGTACTTC. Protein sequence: CASRPPRQGGYEQYF.

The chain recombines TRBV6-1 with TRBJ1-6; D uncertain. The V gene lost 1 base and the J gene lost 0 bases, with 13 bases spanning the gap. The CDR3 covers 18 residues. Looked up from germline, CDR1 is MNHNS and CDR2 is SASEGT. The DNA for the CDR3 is TGTGCCAGCAGTGAAGAGGTTCTGCCTAGCTCCTATAATTCACCCCTCCACTTT. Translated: CASSEEVLPSSYNSPLHF.

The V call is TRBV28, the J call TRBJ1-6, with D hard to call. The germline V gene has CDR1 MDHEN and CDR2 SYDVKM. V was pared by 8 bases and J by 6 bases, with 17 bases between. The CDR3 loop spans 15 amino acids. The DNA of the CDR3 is TGTGCCAGCCTGGCCAAGCTCGGGAGTAATTCACCCCTCCACTTT. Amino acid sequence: CASLAKLGSNSPLHF.

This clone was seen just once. Here the CDR3 reads CASSSGTGQWKQYF. DNA for the CDR3: TGTGCCAGCAGTTCCGGGACAGGCCAGTGGAAGCAGTACTTC. The chain uses TRBV6-5 and TRBJ2-7, with 8 bases matching TRBD1. Per the germline V gene, CDR1 is MNHEY and CDR2 is SVGAGI. With V trimmed by 4 bases and J by 8 bases, 10 bases remained unmatched. The CDR3 covers 14 residues.

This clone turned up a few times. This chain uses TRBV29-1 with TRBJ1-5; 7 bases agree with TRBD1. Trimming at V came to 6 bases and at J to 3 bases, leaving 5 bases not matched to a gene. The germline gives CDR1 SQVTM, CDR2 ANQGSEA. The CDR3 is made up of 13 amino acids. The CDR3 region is CSVAGTDNQPQHF. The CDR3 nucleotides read TGCAGCGTGGCGGGGACAGACAATCAGCCCCAGCATTTT.

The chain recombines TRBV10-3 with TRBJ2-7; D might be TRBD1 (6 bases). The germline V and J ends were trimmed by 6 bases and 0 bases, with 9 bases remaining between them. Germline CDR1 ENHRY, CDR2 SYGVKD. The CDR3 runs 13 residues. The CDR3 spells CAISGQSSYEQYF. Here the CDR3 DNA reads TGTGCCATCAGCGGACAGAGCTCCTACGAGCAGTACTTC.

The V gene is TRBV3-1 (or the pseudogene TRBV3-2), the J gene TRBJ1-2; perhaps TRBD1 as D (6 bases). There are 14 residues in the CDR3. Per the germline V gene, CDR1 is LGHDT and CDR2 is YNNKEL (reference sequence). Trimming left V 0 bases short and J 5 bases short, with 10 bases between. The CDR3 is CASSQESGQYGYTF. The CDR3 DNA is TGTGCCAGCAGCCAAGAATCGGGACAATATGGCTACACCTTC.

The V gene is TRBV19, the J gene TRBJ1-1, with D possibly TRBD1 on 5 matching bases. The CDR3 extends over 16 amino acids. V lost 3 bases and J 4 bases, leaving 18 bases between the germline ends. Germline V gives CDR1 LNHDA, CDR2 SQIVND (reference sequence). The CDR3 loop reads CASSMEGTAGVTEAFF. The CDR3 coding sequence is TGTGCCAGTAGTATGGAGGGGACGGCTGGCGTCACTGAAGCTTTCTTT. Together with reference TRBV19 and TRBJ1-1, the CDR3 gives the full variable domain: DGGITQSPKYLFRKEGQNVTLSCEQNLNHDAMYWYRQDPGQGLRLIYYSQIVNDFQKGDIAEGYSVSREKKESFPLTVTSAQKNPTAFYLCASSMEGTAGVTEAFFGQGTRLTVV.

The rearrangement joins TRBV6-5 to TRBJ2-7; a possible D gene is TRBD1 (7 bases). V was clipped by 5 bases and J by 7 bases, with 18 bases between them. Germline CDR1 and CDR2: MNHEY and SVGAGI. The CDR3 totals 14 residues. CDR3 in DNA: TGTGCCAGCAGTACGGACAGGCCCCGGGAGGAGCAGTACTTC. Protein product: CASSTDRPREEQYF.

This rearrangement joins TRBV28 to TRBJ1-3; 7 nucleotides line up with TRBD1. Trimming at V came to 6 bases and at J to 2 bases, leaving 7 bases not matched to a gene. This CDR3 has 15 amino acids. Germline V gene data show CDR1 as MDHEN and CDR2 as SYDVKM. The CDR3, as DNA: TGTGCCAGCAGATCGACAGGGTTGGCTGGAAACACCATATATTTT. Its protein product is CASRSTGLAGNTIYF.

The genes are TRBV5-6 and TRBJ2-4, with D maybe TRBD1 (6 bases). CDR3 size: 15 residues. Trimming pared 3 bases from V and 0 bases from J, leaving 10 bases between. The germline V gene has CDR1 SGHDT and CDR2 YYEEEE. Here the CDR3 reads CASSSQGLAKNIQYF. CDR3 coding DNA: TGTGCCAGCAGCTCACAGGGTCTAGCCAAAAACATTCAGTACTTC.

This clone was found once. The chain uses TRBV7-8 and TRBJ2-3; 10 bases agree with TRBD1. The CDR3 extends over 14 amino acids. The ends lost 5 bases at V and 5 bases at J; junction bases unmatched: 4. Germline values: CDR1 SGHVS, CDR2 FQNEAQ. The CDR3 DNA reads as TGTGCCAGCAGCAGGGACAGGGGAGAAGATACGCAGTATTTT. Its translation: CASSRDRGEDTQYF. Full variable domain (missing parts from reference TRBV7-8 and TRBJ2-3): GAGVSQSPRYKVAKRGQDVALRCDPISGHVSLFWYQQALGQGPEFLTYFQNEAQLDKSGLPSDRFFAERPEGSVSTLKIQRTQQEDSAVYLCASSRDRGEDTQYFGPGTRLTVL.

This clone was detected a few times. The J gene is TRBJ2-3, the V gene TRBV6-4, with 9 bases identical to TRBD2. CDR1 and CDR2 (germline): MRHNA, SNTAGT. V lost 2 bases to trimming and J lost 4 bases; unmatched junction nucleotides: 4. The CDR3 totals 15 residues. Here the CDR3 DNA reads TGTGCCAGCAGTGACGGCTCTAGCGGGGCAGATACGCAGTATTTT. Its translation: CASSDGSSGADTQYF.